The present entry profiles one T cell receptor beta chain with its context. Antigen unknown. Treatment in this sample: 19 received Ad26.COV2.S at low or high dose, single or two shots; about five received placebo; per-sample allocation not given. Sampling was done on day 63 after the first vaccine or placebo injection. V was trimmed by 6 bases and J by 5 bases, leaving 5 bases between them. This CDR3 is built from 11 residues. Per the germline V gene, CDR1 is LNHDA and CDR2 is SQIVND (reference sequence). Produced via immunoSEQ multiplex PCR; TCRdb's table is partial and in-frame only. This table holds 400,000 to 450,000 clones, approximately 92% found once. These data are taken from a study of Ad26.COV2.S vaccination and SARS-CoV-2 variants. About the research overall: Recipients of Ad26.COV2.S got it intramuscularly, once or twice 56 days apart.

Study-wide points: Total T cell responses may have been underestimated by the TCR breadth and depth analyses. The study found similar non-spike TCR breadth in vaccine and placebo recipients.

The chain is built from TRBV19 and TRBJ2-1; D not resolved. This TCR derives from a person between 18 and 65 years old who received the Ad26.COV2.S COVID-19 vaccine or a placebo. Source: peripheral blood, taken in a trial of Ad26.COV2.S vaccine versus placebo. In DNA form, the CDR3 reads TGTGCCAGTAGCCTAAACAATGAGCAGTTCTTC. Translation gives CASSLNNEQFF.